Following are 21 T cell receptor beta chains from one sample sequenced in a study of T cells after yellow fever vaccination. A single record per CDR3 protein comes from TCRdb applying MiXCR to the 5' RACE reads. The sample holds approximately 160,000 distinct CDR3 sequences; around 9% are singletons and the top ten take roughly 36%. The sample consisted of CD8+ T cells sorted from PBMCs, taken 45 days after the yellow fever booster vaccination. Source of these receptors: a man between 18 and 29 years old who received the YFV17D yellow fever vaccine.

This clonotype has just a few counts. This chain connects TRBV27 to TRBJ2-3, with 8 bases fitting TRBD1. The ends lost 4 bases at V and 10 bases at J; junction bases unmatched: 10. The CDR3 contains 14 residues. Germline CDR1 and CDR2: MNHEY and SMNVEV (reference sequence). CDR3 nucleotide sequence: TGTGCCAGCAGTTGGGAAGGACAGGGCGAAGCGCAGTATTTT. Encoded protein: CASSWEGQGEAQYF.

This clonotype has just a few counts. The CDR3 DNA follows: TGCAGCGCCACAACAGGGGACACCAGGAATGGCTACACCTTC. This translates into CSATTGDTRNGYTF. This chain links TRBV29-1 with TRBJ1-2, with 7 bases aligning to TRBD1. J lost 6 bases, V lost 7 bases, and 14 bases had no gene match. This CDR3 has 14 residues. The germline CDR1 and CDR2 sequences are SQVTM and ANQGSEA. The full variable domain, with the rest looked up from reference TRBV29-1 and TRBJ1-2, is SAVISQKPSRDICQRGTSLTIQCQVDSQVTMMFWYRQQPGQSLTLIATANQGSEATYESGFVIDKFPISRPNLTFSTLTVSNMSPEDSSIYLCSATTGDTRNGYTFGSGTRLTVV.

V gene TRBV4-1 combines with J gene TRBJ2-7; 8 bases fit TRBD1. The CDR3 is made up of 15 amino acids. CDR1 is MGHRA and CDR2 is YSYEKL in the germline V gene. V lost 1 base, J lost 2 bases, and 4 bases stayed unmatched. CDR3 sequence (DNA): TGCGCCAGCAGCCAAGTCCGGACAGGGACCTACGAGCAGTACTTC. Its translation is CASSQVRTGTYEQYF.

The gene calls are TRBV4-1 and TRBJ1-6; 9 bases line up with TRBD1. The CDR3 is 16 amino acids. The germline V gene encodes CDR1 MGHRA and CDR2 YSYEKL. The junction had 7 bases not matched to a gene; V was cut back by 6 bases and J by 4 bases. CDR3 sequence reads: CASRSDRGFYNSPLHF. In DNA, the CDR3 is TGCGCCAGCAGGTCCGACAGGGGGTTTTATAATTCACCCCTCCACTTT.

The chain is built from TRBV6-5 and TRBJ2-5, with 11 bases aligning to TRBD2. The V segment lost 5 bases and the J segment 2 bases; nucleotides outside the gene matches: 4. CDR1 MNHEY and CDR2 SVGAGI come from the germline V gene. The CDR3 has 15 amino acids. The CDR3 protein is CASSPGTSGQETQYF. The DNA of the CDR3 is TGTGCCAGCAGTCCTGGGACTAGCGGTCAAGAGACCCAGTACTTC.

The chain uses TRBV6-2 or TRBV6-3 and TRBJ2-3; D is possibly TRBD2 (6 bases). CDR3 length equals 18 residues. Germline assignment: CDR1 MNHEY and CDR2 SVGEGT. V lost 0 bases and J lost 0, with 16 bases in between. The CDR3 protein is CASSYSRTSPASTDTQYF. In DNA form, the CDR3 reads TGTGCCAGCAGTTACTCAAGAACTAGCCCAGCTAGCACAGATACGCAGTATTTT.

The gene calls are TRBV19 and TRBJ2-6, with a weak D call TRBD1 (6 bases). CDR3 length equals 17 residues. Germline V gene sequence: CDR1 LNHDA, CDR2 SQIVND (reference sequence). The V end was cut by 7 bases, the J end by 0 bases, with 16 bases between. CDR3 loop: CASTNREPFSGANVLTF. CDR3 DNA sequence: TGTGCCAGTACGAACAGGGAACCCTTCTCTGGGGCCAACGTCCTGACTTTC.

This clonotype appeared a few times. This chain connects TRBV29-1 to TRBJ2-5, with D perhaps matching TRBD1 or TRBD2 (5 bases each). The CDR3 totals 15 residues. CDR1 SQVTM and CDR2 ANQGSEA come from the germline V gene. Trimming left V 3 bases short and J 2 bases short, with 16 bases between. The CDR3: CSVDRGSGRQETQYF. In DNA, the CDR3 is TGCAGCGTTGATAGGGGAAGCGGAAGGCAAGAGACCCAGTACTTC.

This sequence joins TRBV28 and TRBJ2-3; the match to TRBD2 covers 12 bases. Trimming at V came to 6 bases and at J to 0 bases, leaving 19 bases not matched to a gene. The CDR3 sequence is 21 residues long. Germline loops: CDR1 MDHEN, CDR2 SYDVKM. This CDR3 reads CASSYQLAGGTFPFSTDTQYF. The DNA of the CDR3 is TGTGCCAGCAGCTACCAACTAGCGGGGGGAACGTTCCCCTTTAGCACAGATACGCAGTATTTT.

Of note for this clonotype: One base away lies a much larger clone, so this may be a sequencing read error. The rearrangement links TRBV19 to TRBJ2-1; no reliable D call. The germline V gene encodes CDR1 LNHDA and CDR2 SQIVND (reference sequence). The CDR3 runs to 11 residues. Trimming pared 9 bases from V and 3 bases from J, leaving 6 bases between. DNA for the CDR3: TGTGCCAGCAGGTACTACAATGAGCAGTTCTTC. It yields the protein CASRYYNEQFF.

This clonotype has only a few counts. Sequence at one end of the junction differs from germline and may be a read error. The J gene is TRBJ2-7, the V gene TRBV6-5, with 9 bases identical to TRBD1. The CDR3 runs to 17 residues. Per the germline V gene, CDR1 is MNHEY and CDR2 is SVGAGI. CDR3 protein: CASSYPKSGQGSHEQYF. CDR3 coding DNA: TGTGCCAGCAGTTACCCGAAATCGGGACAGGGCTCCCACGAGCAGTACTTC.

This clonotype was counted between two and nine times. Here the CDR3 reads CASSLSGGASGELFF. The DNA of the CDR3 is TGTGCCAGCAGTCTTAGCGGGGGGGCATCCGGGGAGCTGTTTTTT. The V call is TRBV6-2 or TRBV6-3, the J call TRBJ2-2; 11 bases are shared with TRBD2. Trimming took 5 bases from V and 6 from J; bases not matched to a gene: 5. Per germline, CDR1 MNHEY and CDR2 SVGEGT. CDR3 length: 15 amino acids.

V usage is TRBV20-1 and J usage is TRBJ2-1, with D possibly being TRBD1 (5 bases). V lost 7 bases to trimming and J lost 4 bases, with 5 bases between them. CDR1 is DFQATT and CDR2 is SNEGSKA in the germline V gene (reference sequence). The CDR3 length is 10 residues. This chain's CDR3 is CSGQYNEQFF. In DNA, the CDR3 is TGCAGTGGACAGTACAATGAGCAGTTCTTC.

The V and J genes are TRBV5-1 and TRBJ1-4; TRBD1 is a possible D gene (6 bases). The CDR3 runs 16 residues. V lost 4 bases and J lost 8, with 21 bases in between. Germline CDR1 reads SGHRS; CDR2 reads YFSETQ. The CDR3 region has the DNA TGCGCCAGCAGCCAAACCCTTCGGACAGCTGAGGAAAAACTGTTTTTT. Residues: CASSQTLRTAEEKLFF.

J is TRBJ2-2 and V is TRBV27; 7 bases are a match to TRBD2. With V trimmed by 6 bases and J by 5 bases, 12 bases remained unmatched. The CDR3 has 16 amino acids. Germline V lookup: CDR1 MNHEY, CDR2 SMNVEV (reference sequence). The CDR3 sequence is CASSLPIGLGTGELFF. The CDR3 region has the DNA TGTGCCAGCAGCCTACCGATAGGACTAGGAACCGGGGAGCTGTTTTTT.

This clonotype was counted a few times. The J gene is TRBJ1-6, the V gene TRBV3-1; tentatively, D is TRBD1 (5 bases). Trimming left V 0 bases short and J 2 bases short, with 14 bases between. Germline CDR1 LGHDT, CDR2 YNNKEL (reference sequence). This CDR3 has 18 amino acids. The CDR3 loop reads CASSQDLGGMTYNSPLHF. CDR3 sequence (DNA): TGTGCCAGCAGCCAAGATCTCGGGGGGATGACCTATAATTCACCCCTCCACTTT.

This clonotype was seen more than once but under ten times. The chain is built from TRBV10-1 and TRBJ2-3; tentatively, D is TRBD2 (5 bases). The ends were cut back, 8 bases at V and 4 bases at J, with 19 bases in the middle. Germline CDR1 is WNHNN and CDR2 is SYGVQD (reference sequence). The CDR3 runs 15 residues. The CDR3 DNA reads as TGCGCCAGCGGCCACCGGGAAGGGAATTCAGATACGCAGTATTTT. Translating it yields CASGHREGNSDTQYF.

The sample holds a few counts of this clonotype. The genes are TRBV27 and TRBJ2-1; the D is unclear. V gave up 2 bases and J gave up 8 bases, with 7 bases separating them. Germline CDR1 MNHEY, CDR2 SMNVEV (reference sequence). The CDR3 contains 12 residues. The CDR3 DNA follows: TGTGCCAGCAGTTTAGGTCACGATGAGCAGTTCTTC. Protein: CASSLGHDEQFF.

This clonotype showed up just a few times. V is TRBV4-1 and J is TRBJ1-2; TRBD1 agrees at 11 bases. The germline CDR1 and CDR2 sequences are MGHRA and YSYEKL. This CDR3 has 15 residues. The V segment lost 2 bases and the J segment 9 bases; nucleotides outside the gene matches: 8. The CDR3 loop reads CASSQKRDRGNRYTF. CDR3 nucleotides: TGCGCCAGCAGCCAAAAACGGGACAGGGGGAATCGCTACACCTTC.

This clonotype appeared a few times. The genes are TRBV11-2 and TRBJ2-5; D not resolved. The CDR3 has 12 residues. CDR1 and CDR2 from the germline V gene are SGHAT and FQNNGV. With 1 base removed from V and 7 bases from J, the gap between germline ends came to 7 bases. The CDR3 nucleotides read TGTGCCAGCAGCTTAGGCTTCGGGACCCAGTACTTC. This codes for CASSLGFGTQYF.

This clonotype was picked up many times. The chain recombines TRBV20-1 with TRBJ1-2; D remains ambiguous. CDR1 is DFQATT, CDR2 SNEGSKA, per germline (reference sequence). Trimming cost V 6 bases and J 0 bases, with 17 bases left between them. CDR3 length: 15 amino acids. The CDR3: CSARRVGPANYGYTF. In DNA form, the CDR3 reads TGCAGTGCGCGAAGGGTCGGTCCCGCTAACTATGGCTACACCTTC.